This T cell receptor (beta chain) comes out of a study of shared clonotypes between healthy human individuals. Whole-study findings and limits: Represented diversity (both genetic and exposure-history) was limited by the small number of donors.

About this clone itself: The antigen is undetermined.

This CDR3 is built from 13 residues. CDR1 is GTSNPN, CDR2 SVGIG, per germline (reference sequence). Unmatched junction bases numbered 4, after V lost 2 bases and J lost 8 bases. Per the original data handling: Filtering was not the same, since immunoSEQ gave junction-only sequences without quality scores. Sequencing used immunoSEQ multiplex PCR; TCRdb keeps in-frame clones, though not all of them. Clone size and V and J calls were adopted from that table, with D and trimming inferred from the DNA. The table shows around 480,000 clones, with roughly 85% occurring only once. This receptor was obtained from a woman between 35 and 50 years old in good health. Some clones in this sample may be carry-over from other donors' samples. Sequencing used PBMCs. The chain recombines TRBV30 with TRBJ1-4, with TRBD1 matching over 8 bases. In nucleotides, the CDR3 is TGTGCCTGGAGTCGACAGGGGCCCGAAAAACTGTTTTTT. Amino acid sequence: CAWSRQGPEKLFF.